This TCR beta chain was recovered during a study of beta chain features in type 1 diabetes. At the level of the study: Investigators examined roughly 99,000,000 sorted cells across all samples. General study results and limits: Sequencing from cDNA could over-represent high-TCR-expressing cells. Researchers could not determine here whether HLA type influences TCRB rearrangement. People with Type 1 diabetes carried modestly yet significantly shorter TCRB CDR3s in all four CD4+ subsets.

As regards this clone: Its target is not known. The same CDR3 can be traced to other DNA sequences in this sample.

Reverse transcribing all isolated RNA meant expressed TCRB transcripts were sequenced. Generated by immunoSEQ multiplex PCR, the TCRdb table keeps only in-frame clones and is missing some. The top ten hold around 0.0099% of the sample, which has approximately 360,000 clones, roughly 12% seen once. The authors took one heparinised blood draw, averaging approximately 120 mL, from each donor. There are 14 residues in the CDR3. Trimming shortened V by 2 bases and J by 1 base, and 5 bases separated the two germline ends. Germline loops: CDR1 KGHSH, CDR2 LQKENI. This clonotype was obtained from a woman between 18 and 29 years old with type 1 diabetes. The chain combines TRBV18 with TRBJ2-2; D may be TRBD1 (5 bases). Sequenced sample: naive CD4+ T cells from blood. DNA of the CDR3: TGTGCCAGCTCACCAGGACAGAACACCGGGGAGCTGTTTTTT. It codes for CASSPGQNTGELFF.